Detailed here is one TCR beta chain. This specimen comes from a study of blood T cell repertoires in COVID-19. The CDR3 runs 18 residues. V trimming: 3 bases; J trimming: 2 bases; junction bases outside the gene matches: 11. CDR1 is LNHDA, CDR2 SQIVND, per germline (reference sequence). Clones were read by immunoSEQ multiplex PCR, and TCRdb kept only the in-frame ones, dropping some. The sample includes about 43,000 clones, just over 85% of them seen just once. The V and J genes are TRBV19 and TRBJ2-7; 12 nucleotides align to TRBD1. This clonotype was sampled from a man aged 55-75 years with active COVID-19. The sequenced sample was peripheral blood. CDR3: CASSIGTGGVTRAYEQYF. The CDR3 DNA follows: TGTGCCAGTAGTATTGGGACAGGGGGCGTCACAAGAGCCTACGAGCAGTACTTC.